This T cell receptor beta chain was sequenced in a study of blood T cells in healthy people across ages. Study conclusions and caveats: Fewer expanded clones and more diversity marked long-lived versus aged donors.

Many counts were recorded for this clonotype. Its target is unknown. Combining a sample-barcoded 5' primer with a J-beta primer mix, a second PCR ran for roughly 7 to 12 cycles. TCRdb reanalysed the 5' RACE reads using MiXCR and keeps one entry per CDR3 protein. The top ten hold 17% of the sample, which has roughly 900,000 distinct CDR3 sequences, under 35% seen once. CDR1 SEHNR and CDR2 FQNEAQ come from the germline V gene (reference sequence). The V and J ends lost 5 bases and 0 bases respectively, with 13 bases between them. This CDR3 comprises 15 residues. This sequence was found in a woman aged 80 or older in good health. Sequenced material: blood. This sequence joins TRBV7-9 and TRBJ1-2; D not resolved. The CDR3 nucleotides are TGTGCCAGCAGCCCCTTCAGTAGAGCTAACTATGGCTACACCTTC. Protein sequence: CASSPFSRANYGYTF.